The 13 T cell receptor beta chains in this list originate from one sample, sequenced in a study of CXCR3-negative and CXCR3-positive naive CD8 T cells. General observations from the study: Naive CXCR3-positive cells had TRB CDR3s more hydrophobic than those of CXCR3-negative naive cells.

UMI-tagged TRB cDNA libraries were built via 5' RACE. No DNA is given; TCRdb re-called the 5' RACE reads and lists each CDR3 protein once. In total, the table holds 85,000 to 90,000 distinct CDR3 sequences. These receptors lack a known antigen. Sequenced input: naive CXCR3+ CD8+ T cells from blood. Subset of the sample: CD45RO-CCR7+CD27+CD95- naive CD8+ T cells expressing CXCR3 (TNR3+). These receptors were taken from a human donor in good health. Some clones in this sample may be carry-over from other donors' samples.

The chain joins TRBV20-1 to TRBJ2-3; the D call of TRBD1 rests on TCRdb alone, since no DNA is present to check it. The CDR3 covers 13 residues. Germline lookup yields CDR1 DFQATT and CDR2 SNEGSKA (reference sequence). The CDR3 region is CSATPEVRDTQYF.

CDR3 sequence reads: CATSRPMDNEQFF. This chain uses TRBV15 with TRBJ2-1. This CDR3 region has 13 residues. Per germline, CDR1 LNHNV and CDR2 YYDKDF (reference sequence).

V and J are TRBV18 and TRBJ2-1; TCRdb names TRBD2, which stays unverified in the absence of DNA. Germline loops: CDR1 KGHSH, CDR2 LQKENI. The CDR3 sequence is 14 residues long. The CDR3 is CASSPGRVDNEQFF.

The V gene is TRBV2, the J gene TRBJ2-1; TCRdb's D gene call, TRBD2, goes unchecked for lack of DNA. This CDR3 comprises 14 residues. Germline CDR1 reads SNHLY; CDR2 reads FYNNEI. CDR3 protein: CARERTSGRDEQFF.

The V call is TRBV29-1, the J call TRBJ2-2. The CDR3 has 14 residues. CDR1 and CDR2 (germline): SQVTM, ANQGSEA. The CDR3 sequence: CSVDPSQGTGELFF.

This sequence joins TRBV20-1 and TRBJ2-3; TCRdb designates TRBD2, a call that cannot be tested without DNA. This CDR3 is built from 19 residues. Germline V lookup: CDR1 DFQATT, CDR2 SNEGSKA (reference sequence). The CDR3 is CSATKVGTSGGAWTDTQYF.

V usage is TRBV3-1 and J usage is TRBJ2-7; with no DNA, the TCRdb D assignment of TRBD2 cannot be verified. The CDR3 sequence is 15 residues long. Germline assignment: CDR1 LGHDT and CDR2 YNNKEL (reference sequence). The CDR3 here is CASSQDGPPRYEQYF.

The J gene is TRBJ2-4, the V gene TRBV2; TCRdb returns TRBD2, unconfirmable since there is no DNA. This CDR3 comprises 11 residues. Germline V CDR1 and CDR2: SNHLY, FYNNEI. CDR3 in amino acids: CASLLAAFQYF.

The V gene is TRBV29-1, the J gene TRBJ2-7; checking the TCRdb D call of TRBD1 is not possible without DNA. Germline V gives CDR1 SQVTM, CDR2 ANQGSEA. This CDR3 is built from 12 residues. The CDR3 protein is CSVEVGGYEQYF.

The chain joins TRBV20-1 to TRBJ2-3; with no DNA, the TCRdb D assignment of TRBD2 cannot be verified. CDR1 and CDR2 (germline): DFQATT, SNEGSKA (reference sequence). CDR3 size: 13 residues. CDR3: CSAETTNFDTQYF.

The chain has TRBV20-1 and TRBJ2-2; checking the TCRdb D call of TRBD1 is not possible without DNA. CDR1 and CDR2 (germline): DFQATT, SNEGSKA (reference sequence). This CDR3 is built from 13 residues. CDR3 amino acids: CSARDRVPGELFF.

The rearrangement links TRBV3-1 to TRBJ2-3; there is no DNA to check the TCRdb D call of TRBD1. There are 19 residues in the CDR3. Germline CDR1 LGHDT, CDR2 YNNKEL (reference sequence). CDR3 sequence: CASSQDPPSAGPYTDTQYF.

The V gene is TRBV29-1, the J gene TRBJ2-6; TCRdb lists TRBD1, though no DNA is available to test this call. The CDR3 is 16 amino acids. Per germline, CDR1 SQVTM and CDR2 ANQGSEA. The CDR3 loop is CSVSSQGSSGANVLTF.